The clone carrying this T cell receptor (beta chain) was detected only once. The data originate from a study of glioma-infiltrating T cells. Using RNA template, CDR3s of TCR alpha and beta were amplified with iRepertoire arm-PCR. A single record per CDR3 protein comes from TCRdb applying MiXCR to the multiplex PCR reads. Among 150,000 to 200,000 distinct CDR3 sequences, approximately 30% were seen once, and the ten largest hold 20%. This sequence originates from a human donor with low-grade glioma or glioblastoma, undergoing nonglioma brain surgery, or in good health (not recorded which). Sequencing was carried out using glioma tissue, nonneoplastic brain tissue, or PBMCs (not recorded which).

The CDR3 region is CASSLQGSPYEQFF. Here the CDR3 DNA reads TGTGCCAGCAGTTTACAGGGCAGCCCCTATGAGCAGTTCTTC. The genes are TRBV27 and TRBJ2-1; perhaps TRBD1 as D (5 bases). The CDR3 runs 14 residues. V was trimmed by 2 bases and J by 8 bases, leaving 13 bases between them. CDR1 is MNHEY and CDR2 is SMNVEV in the germline V gene (reference sequence).